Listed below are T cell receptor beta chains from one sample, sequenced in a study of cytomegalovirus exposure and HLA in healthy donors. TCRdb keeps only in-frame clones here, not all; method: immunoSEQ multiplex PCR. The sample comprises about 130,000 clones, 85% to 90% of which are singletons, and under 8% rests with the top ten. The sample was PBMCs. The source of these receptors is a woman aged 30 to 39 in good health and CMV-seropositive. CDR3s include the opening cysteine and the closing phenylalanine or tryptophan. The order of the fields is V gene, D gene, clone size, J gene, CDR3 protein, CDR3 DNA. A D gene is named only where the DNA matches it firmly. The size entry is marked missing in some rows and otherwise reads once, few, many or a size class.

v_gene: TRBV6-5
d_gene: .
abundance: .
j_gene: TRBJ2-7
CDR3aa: CASSYGGNSYEQYF
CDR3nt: TGTGCCAGCAGTTACGGCGGAAACTCCTACGAGCAGTACTTC

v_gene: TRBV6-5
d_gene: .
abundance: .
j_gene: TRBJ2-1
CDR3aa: CASRLGVLYNEQFF
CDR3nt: TGTGCCAGCAGGCTAGGGGTCCTCTACAATGAGCAGTTCTTC

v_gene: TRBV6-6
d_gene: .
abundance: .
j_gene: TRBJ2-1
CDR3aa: CASRPGGSSYNEQFF
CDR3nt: TGTGCCAGCAGGCCCGGGGGTAGCTCCTACAATGAGCAGTTCTTC

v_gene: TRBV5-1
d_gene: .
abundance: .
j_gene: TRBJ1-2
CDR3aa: CASTPAGGNYGYTF
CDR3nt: TGCGCCAGCACCCCGGCGGGCGGAAACTATGGCTACACCTTC

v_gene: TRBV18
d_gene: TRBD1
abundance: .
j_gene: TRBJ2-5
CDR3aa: CASSQDRLETQYF
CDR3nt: TGTGCCAGCTCACAGGACAGGTTGGAGACCCAGTACTTC

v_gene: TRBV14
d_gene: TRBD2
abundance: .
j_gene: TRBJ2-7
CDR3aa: CASSRGTSQQYF
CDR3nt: TGTGCCAGCAGTCGAGGGACTAGTCAGCAGTACTTC

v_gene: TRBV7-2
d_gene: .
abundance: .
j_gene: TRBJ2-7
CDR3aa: CASSFNTYEQYF
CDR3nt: TGTGCCAGCAGCTTTAACACGTACGAGCAGTACTTC

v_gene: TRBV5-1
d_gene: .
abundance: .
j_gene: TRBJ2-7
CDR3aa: CASRLGSGVEQYF
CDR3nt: TGCGCCAGCAGACTGGGGTCGGGGGTCGAGCAGTACTTC

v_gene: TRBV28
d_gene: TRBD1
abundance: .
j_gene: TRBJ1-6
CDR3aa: CASSSPTGTAPDNSPLHF
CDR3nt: TGTGCCAGCAGTTCACCAACTGGGACAGCACCCGATAATTCACCCCTCCACTTT

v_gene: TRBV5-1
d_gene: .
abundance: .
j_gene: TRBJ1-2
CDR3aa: CASSGGTGRGAYGYTF
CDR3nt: TGCGCCAGCAGCGGCGGTACAGGGAGAGGGGCCTATGGCTACACCTTC

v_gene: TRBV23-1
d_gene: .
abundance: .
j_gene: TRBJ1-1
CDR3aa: CASSQWQGLNTEAFF
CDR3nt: TGCGCCAGCAGTCAATGGCAGGGATTGAACACTGAAGCTTTCTTT

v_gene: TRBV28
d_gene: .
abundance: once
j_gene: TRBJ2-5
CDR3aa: CASSLYRPYQETQYF
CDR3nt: TGTGCCAGCAGTTTATACAGGCCATACCAAGAGACCCAGTACTTC

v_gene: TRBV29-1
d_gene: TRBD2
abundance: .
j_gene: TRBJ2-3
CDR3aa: CSVGAFAGGRADTQYF
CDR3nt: TGCAGCGTTGGGGCGTTCGCGGGAGGGCGGGCAGATACGCAGTATTTT

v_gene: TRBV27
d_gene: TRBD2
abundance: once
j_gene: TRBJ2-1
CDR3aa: CASSMGLAGLRGPNEQFF
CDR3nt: TGTGCCAGCAGTATGGGGCTAGCGGGATTAAGAGGCCCCAATGAGCAGTTCTTC

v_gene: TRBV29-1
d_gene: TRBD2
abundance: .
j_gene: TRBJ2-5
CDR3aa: CSVGDSGSGWVEETQYF
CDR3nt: TGCAGCGTTGGCGACAGCGGGAGTGGGTGGGTGGAAGAGACCCAGTACTTC

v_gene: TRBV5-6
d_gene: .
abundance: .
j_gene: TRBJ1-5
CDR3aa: CASSLRGNNQPQHF
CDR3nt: TGTGCCAGCAGCTTAAGGGGTAACAATCAGCCCCAGCATTTT